This T cell receptor beta chain is drawn from a study of blood T cell repertoires in COVID-19. The protocol was immunoSEQ multiplex PCR, while the TCRdb copy is restricted to in-frame clones and leaves out a portion. This repertoire shows about 300,000 clones, roughly 89% found once; its top ten account for approximately 2.9%. Only one count was recorded for this clone. Within the 2 weeks before study entry, each person in the exposed group met a COVID-19 case. The CDR3 length is 17 residues. This clonotype originated in a woman in her forties or fifties who had been exposed to COVID-19. The sequenced material came from PBMCs or T cells enriched from blood (not recorded which). The gene calls are TRBV21-1 and TRBJ1-1; the table's TRBD1 call for D was not verified on the DNA. TRBV21-1 is described as a pseudogene. CDR3 DNA sequence: TGTGCCAGCAGCAAACGACGTGGAAACAGGGAGAACACTGAAGCTTTCTTT. Translation: CASSKRRGNRENTEAFF.